The 17 T cell receptor beta chains below all came from one sample that was sequenced in a study of blood T cell repertoires in COVID-19. TCRdb's copy holds only in-frame clones and misses some; the assay was immunoSEQ multiplex PCR. The sample contains 100,000 to 130,000 clones, 88% of which appear only once. The sample taken for sequencing was peripheral blood. Receptor source: a man in his fifties with active or convalescent COVID-19.

The rearrangement uses TRBV10-3 and TRBJ1-2, with 7 positions matching TRBD1. The CDR3 contains 12 residues. The V and J ends lost 7 bases and 8 bases, in that order; junction bases with no gene match: 7. Germline CDR1 reads ENHRY; CDR2 reads SYGVKD. CDR3 bases: TGTGCCATCAACAGGGGCGACGGAGGCTACACCTTC. It translates to CAINRGDGGYTF.

The chain combines TRBV7-2 with TRBJ1-6, with TRBD1 as a possible D gene (5 bases). The CDR3 contains 14 residues. V gave up 2 bases and J gave up 13 bases, with 15 bases separating them. Germline-derived CDR1 and CDR2 are SGHTA and FQGNSA. CDR3 nucleotides: TGTGCCAGCAGCTTATTCGGCGGGGGAGGGCCCCTCCACTTT. It is translated as CASSLFGGGGPLHF.

The CDR3 sequence: CASRWGTGVTGELFF. The CDR3 DNA follows: TGTGCCAGCAGATGGGGGACAGGGGTCACCGGGGAGCTGTTTTTT. The V gene is TRBV28, the J gene TRBJ2-2; 10 bases align to TRBD1. In germline, CDR1 is MDHEN, CDR2 SYDVKM. After removal of 6 bases from V and 4 bases from J, the junction contained 5 bases not matched to a gene. The CDR3 length is 15 residues.

This chain uses TRBV5-6 with TRBJ2-1, with D perhaps TRBD2 (5 bases). Trimming removed 1 base from V and 4 bases from J, with 18 bases in between. Germline CDR1 is SGHDT and CDR2 is YYEEEE. CDR3 length equals 17 residues. For the CDR3, the DNA is TGTGCCAGCAGCTTGCGGAGGCGGGCCTTTAAATACAATGAGCAGTTCTTC. It encodes CASSLRRRAFKYNEQFF.

The sample holds a few counts of this clone. The chain is built from TRBV7-2 and TRBJ1-2; D is undetermined. The CDR3 has 14 residues. CDR1 is SGHTA, CDR2 FQGNSA, per germline. The V gene lost 5 bases and the J gene lost 7 bases, with 17 bases spanning the gap. The CDR3 sequence: CASSLLQVGSGYTF. In nucleotides, the CDR3 is TGTGCCAGCAGCCTACTTCAAGTAGGGAGTGGCTACACCTTC.

The genes are TRBV4-3 and TRBJ1-2, with D hard to call. Per the germline V gene, CDR1 is LGHNA and CDR2 is YSLEER. The V end lost 0 bases, the J end lost 5 bases, and 13 bases lay between the germline ends. The CDR3 runs to 15 residues. The CDR3 DNA sequence: TGCGCCAGCAGCCAAGAATGGCGAGACGGGTATGGCTACACCTTC. Residues: CASSQEWRDGYGYTF.

The V call is TRBV5-1, the J call TRBJ2-7; TRBD2 is a possible D gene (6 bases). The V end was cut by 4 bases, the J end by 6 bases, with 14 bases between. Germline values: CDR1 SGHRS, CDR2 YFSETQ. The CDR3 sequence is 13 residues long. The CDR3 here is CASSRGGELEQYF. DNA for the CDR3: TGCGCCAGCAGCCGAGGAGGGGAGCTCGAGCAGTACTTC. Using reference TRBV5-1 and TRBJ2-7 for the parts outside the CDR3, the full variable domain is KAGVTQTPRYLIKTRGQQVTLSCSPISGHRSVSWYQQTPGQGLQFLFEYFSETQRNKGNFPGRFSGRQFSNSRSEMNVSTLELGDSALYLCASSRGGELEQYFGPGTRLTVT.

As DNA, the CDR3 is TGTGCCAGCAGTTCGTGGACAGGGTTCCGGGAGCAGTACTTC. Translation gives CASSSWTGFREQYF. This chain connects TRBV27 to TRBJ2-7, with 8 bases matching TRBD1. After removal of 4 bases from V and 7 bases from J, the junction contained 9 bases not matched to a gene. Germline V lookup: CDR1 MNHEY, CDR2 SMNVEV (reference sequence). The CDR3 extends over 14 amino acids.

This clone has only one observation. The chain carries TRBV19 and TRBJ2-3, with D perhaps TRBD2 (6 bases). The CDR3 extends over 14 amino acids. V lost 10 bases, J lost 3 bases, and 17 bases lay in between. Germline V gene sequence: CDR1 LNHDA, CDR2 SQIVND (reference sequence). The CDR3 loop is CATQRELETDTQYF. CDR3 coding DNA: TGTGCCACCCAACGGGAGTTGGAAACAGATACGCAGTATTTT.

V usage is TRBV18 and J usage is TRBJ2-6; D unresolved. V gave up 3 bases and J gave up 3 bases, with 9 bases separating them. The CDR3 extends over 15 amino acids. Germline V gene sequence: CDR1 KGHSH, CDR2 LQKENI. The chain's CDR3 is CASSPSPGGANVLTF. DNA for the CDR3: TGTGCCAGCTCACCCTCCCCCGGTGGGGCCAACGTCCTGACTTTC.

V and J are TRBV6-5 and TRBJ2-1, with TRBD1 as a possible D gene (6 bases). The germline V gene encodes CDR1 MNHEY and CDR2 SVGAGI. The CDR3 is made up of 12 amino acids. The V and J ends lost 6 bases and 8 bases respectively, with 11 bases between them. The CDR3 sequence: CASRQGWYEQFF. CDR3 DNA: TGTGCCAGCAGACAGGGTTGGTATGAGCAGTTCTTC.

The chain carries TRBV6-5 and TRBJ1-3, with 7 bases that match TRBD1. The germline gives CDR1 MNHEY, CDR2 SVGAGI. Germline trimming cut 5 bases from V and 2 bases from J; bases unmatched to any gene: 3. CDR3 length equals 14 residues. The CDR3 coding sequence is TGTGCCAGCAGTAAGCAGGGGGCTGGAAACACCATATATTTT. Its translation is CASSKQGAGNTIYF.

The chain combines TRBV7-9 with TRBJ2-7, with TRBD2 matching 11 bases. J was trimmed by 5 bases and V by 2 bases; bases with no gene match: 11. The CDR3 is 17 residues long. Per germline, CDR1 SEHNR and CDR2 FQNEAQ (reference sequence). CDR3 region: CASSLSLIAGGRNEQYF. CDR3 DNA sequence: TGTGCCAGCAGCTTAAGCTTAATAGCGGGAGGGCGCAACGAGCAGTACTTC.

This clone was seen once. V usage is TRBV5-4 and J usage is TRBJ1-1, with D unclear. The V end was cut by 2 bases, the J end by 11 bases, with 10 bases between. CDR1 SGHNT and CDR2 YYREEE come from the germline V gene (reference sequence). This CDR3 is 11 amino acids long. The CDR3 loop reads CASSFSGEAFF. The CDR3 DNA reads TGTGCCAGCAGCTTCTCCGGAGAGGCTTTCTTT.

The chain is built from TRBV28 and TRBJ1-4, with D unclear. Trimming cost V 10 bases and J 0 bases, with 12 bases left between them. This CDR3 contains 14 residues. The germline V gene encodes CDR1 MDHEN and CDR2 SYDVKM. The CDR3 DNA reads as TGTGCCACTAGGACGGGAACAACTAATGAAAAACTGTTTTTT. Amino acid sequence: CATRTGTTNEKLFF. Using reference TRBV28 and TRBJ1-4 for the parts outside the CDR3, the full variable domain is DVKVTQSSRYLVKRTGEKVFLECVQDMDHENMFWYRQDPGLGLRLIYFSYDVKMKEKGDIPEGYSVSREKKERFSLILESASTNQTSMYLCATRTGTTNEKLFFGSGTQLSVL.

This sequence joins TRBV14 and TRBJ1-2; D gene unclear. Germline-derived CDR1 and CDR2 are SGHDN and FVKESK. There are 14 residues in the CDR3. V lost 4 bases and J 8 bases, leaving 17 bases between the germline ends. CDR3 sequence (DNA): TGTGCCAGCAGCCTTTTACAGAGGGTTGACGGCTACACCTTC. This sequence encodes CASSLLQRVDGYTF.

The J gene is TRBJ2-1, the V gene TRBV5-4; a possible D gene is TRBD1 (6 bases). This CDR3 comprises 18 residues. Germline loops: CDR1 SGHNT, CDR2 YYREEE (reference sequence). Trimming took 0 bases from V and 4 from J, leaving 20 bases between them. Here the CDR3 DNA reads TGTGCCAGCAGCTTGGGCAGGGGCGGTCTTTGGTCATACAATGAGCAGTTCTTC. This gives the protein CASSLGRGGLWSYNEQFF.